This TCR beta chain was observed in a study of blood T cell repertoires in COVID-19. Libraries were prepared by immunoSEQ multiplex PCR; TCRdb keeps only in-frame clonotypes and omits some of them. The table shows hundreds of thousands of clones, with roughly nine tenths occurring only once. This CDR3 is 13 amino acids long. Between the trimmed V and J ends, which lost 7 bases and 4 bases, there was a span of 13 bases. The germline V gene encodes CDR1 SNHLY and CDR2 FYNNEI. Sequencing was carried out using peripheral blood. The V and J genes are TRBV2 and TRBJ1-2, with a possible D match to TRBD1 (6 bases). The TCR was taken from a man aged 18 to 35 with COVID-19, enrolled during active disease. The CDR3 DNA reads TGTGCCAGCAATCAACAGGGAACCTATGGCTACACCTTC. Its protein is CASNQQGTYGYTF.